These T cell receptor beta chains were read from a single sample in a study of T cell clones after liver transplantation. Sequencing used immunoSEQ multiplex PCR; TCRdb keeps in-frame clones, though not all of them. The repertoire holds over 50,000 clones, approximately 84% seen once, with about 8.1% in the top ten. The sequencing here drew on CD4+ T cells from blood, taken before liver transplant. The source is a human donor who received a liver transplant. The conserved cysteine and the conserved F or W are not part of the CDR3 here. Rows may omit the clone size; those that give it use once, few, many or a size class.

abundance,v_gene,len,CDR3aa
.,TRBV11-3,14,ASSSLQGANYNEQF
.,TRBV27,13,ASSLLTGENEKLF
.,TRBV5-5,12,ASSFMDPNEKLF
.,TRBV5-4,13,ASSLGPRVDSPLH
.,TRBV7-2,14,ASSLQPNPGLYEQY
.,TRBV15,17,ATSRDLTVAGGRNTEAF
once,TRBV28,13,ASSLPTGGGETQY
.,TRBV20-1,9,SSGTNTEAF
.,TRBV28,13,ASSSGLAGKYEQY
.,TRBV30,13,AWSVKETSSYEQY
.,TRBV5-1,14,ASSSAGLALQETQY
.,TRBV7-2,11,ASSTSWDQPQH
.,TRBV7-2,12,ASSIIKGRDGYT
once,TRBV18,13,ASSPPGTSSYEQY
.,TRBV18,13,ASTKAGGSTDTQY
few,TRBV28,15,ASRETGRGISGNTIY
once,TRBV19,12,ASSMRVQSGEQF
.,TRBV5-6,13,ASSFGAMSNQPQH
.,TRBV15,13,ATSRDDRDPPEAF
.,TRBV6-5,13,ASSYRGPGYNEQF
.,TRBV27,13,ASSKMTGTSNEQF
.,TRBV5-5,13,ASSLAGGFYNEQF
many,TRBV4-1,9,ATRQGETQY
few,TRBV6-6,13,ASRIIHRGSETQY
.,TRBV5-4,14,ASSLGFSPNTGELF
.,TRBV5-6,11,ASSLPGPDTQY
once,TRBV7-3,12,ASSPSPPADTQY
.,TRBV7-3,11,ASSLGGRGIQY
.,TRBV9,14,ASSVAVQGTQETQY
.,TRBV19,12,ASSRPGQTSGYT
.,TRBV7-6,13,ASSPTGSSNQPQH
.,TRBV18,14,ASSPGTGGADYGYT
.,TRBV15,10,ATSKGQPEQY
.,TRBV28,11,ATLRTKNTEAF
once,TRBV11-3,14,ASSPSEGALYNEQF
.,TRBV19,12,ASKGTPSSYEQY
.,TRBV5-1,11,ASRRTGLEKLF
once,TRBV6-1,15,ASSEGQGVLAKNIQY
once,TRBV6-6,13,ASSYWTALAGKLF
.,TRBV6-6,12,ASSYSSAQPEAF
.,TRBV4-2,17,ASSQVSDLGQGAGVGYT
.,TRBV5-4,18,ASSAGLAGRASRGTGELF
.,TRBV18,12,ASSINRENYGYT
.,TRBV7-2,12,ASSPSGQSSPLH
few,TRBV7-9,13,ASSRRDRGTDTQY
.,TRBV7-2,9,ASSLGGGQY
.,TRBV7-9,17,ASSSTTGLAGVSYNEQF
.,TRBV29-1,12,SVAPTGMGTEAF
.,TRBV28,19,ASSPSRFQREASSSYNEQF
.,TRBV2,11,ATTVGPNYGYT
.,TRBV7-2,12,ASSLDWGQETQY
.,TRBV19,9,ASSGRGEQY